Given below is one TCR beta chain in context. Antigen unknown. These data are taken from a study of T cells after posttransplantation cyclophosphamide. Study conclusions and caveats: Later blood repertoires were often dominated by clones from the donor CD8+ memory compartment. Recipient CMV seropositivity and CMV reactivation strongly tracked TRB clonality.

Germline V gene lookup returns CDR1 SNHLY and CDR2 FYNNEI. The CDR3 spans 16 residues. The V and J ends lost 11 bases and 0 bases respectively, with 17 bases between them. TCRdb's table, derived via immunoSEQ multiplex PCR, lists solely in-frame clones and lacks some. The sample records more than 15,000 clones, around 82% being singletons. Sampled 1 year posttransplant, controls received myeloablative marrow transplants, methotrexate and a calcineurin inhibitor. The sequence came from a male patient in his late teens or twenties who received an allogeneic stem cell transplant from a related donor, was CMV-positive, and had no GVHD. The graft donor may have contributed some T cells. The source material was PBMCs, sampled less than 400 days after allogeneic stem cell transplant with calcineurin inhibitor and methotrexate. The chain joins TRBV2 to TRBJ1-6; maybe TRBD1 (5 bases). CDR3 protein: CAGQPGGSSYNSPLHF. The CDR3 DNA is TGTGCCGGCCAACCGGGGGGGAGCTCCTATAATTCACCCCTCCACTTT.